Listed below are T cell receptor beta chains from one sample, sequenced in a study of cytomegalovirus exposure and HLA in healthy donors. The assay was immunoSEQ multiplex PCR, and TCRdb's table has in-frame clones only and misses some. The sample carries more than 95,000 clones, around nine tenths recorded once. The specimen was PBMCs. These receptor sequences come from a young woman in good health and CMV-seronegative. CDR3s include the opening cysteine and the closing phenylalanine or tryptophan. The order of the fields is J gene, clone size, D gene, V gene, CDR3 protein, CDR3 DNA. The D gene is left open where the match is weak. Some rows mark clone size as missing; the rest say once, few, many or name a class of expanded clone.

>TRBJ2-3|-|TRBD1|TRBV10-3
CAITPSTGGLTDTQYF
TGTGCCATCACCCCCTCGACAGGGGGCTTGACAGATACGCAGTATTTT
>TRBJ1-5|-|TRBD1|TRBV19
CASMGDRGNQPQHF
TGTGCCAGTATGGGGGACAGGGGCAATCAGCCCCAGCATTTT
>TRBJ2-7|-|TRBD2|TRBV5-1
CASSLGLAGGLEQYF
TGCGCCAGCAGCTTGGGCCTAGCGGGAGGTTTGGAGCAGTACTTC
>TRBJ1-1|once|TRBD1|TRBV2
CASLLGTGSGEAFF
TGTGCCAGCCTACTAGGGACAGGGTCGGGTGAAGCTTTCTTT
>TRBJ1-2|-|TRBD1|TRBV18
CASSPYLQGDYGYTF
TGTGCCAGCTCACCTTACCTACAGGGGGACTATGGCTACACCTTC
>TRBJ2-2|-|TRBD1|TRBV28
CASSLHGTGGTGELFF
TGTGCCAGCAGTTTACACGGGACAGGGGGCACCGGGGAGCTGTTTTTT
>TRBJ2-7|-|TRBD2|TRBV9
CASGYSGSPRDEQYF
TGTGCCAGCGGATATAGCGGGAGTCCCAGGGACGAGCAGTACTTC
>TRBJ2-1|once|-|TRBV4-1
CASSPRGRYNEQFF
TGCGCCAGCAGCCCCCGCGGCAGATACAATGAGCAGTTCTTC
>TRBJ2-7|once|TRBD1|TRBV2
CASRQGSHEQYF
TGTGCCAGTAGACAGGGAAGCCACGAGCAGTACTTC
>TRBJ2-7|-|TRBD1|TRBV9
CASSFGTGSLDEQYF
TGTGCCAGCAGCTTCGGGACAGGGAGTTTGGACGAGCAGTACTTC
>TRBJ2-4|-|-|TRBV19
CASGDSVVAKNIQYF
TGTGCCTCGGGGGATTCCGTTGTAGCCAAAAACATTCAGTACTTC
>TRBJ2-7|-|TRBD2|TRBV7-2
CASSLGKLAYEQYF
TGTGCCAGCAGCTTAGGGAAACTAGCGTACGAGCAGTACTTC
>TRBJ2-1|-|TRBD2|TRBV15
CATSQDSLAGTYNEQFF
TGTGCCACCAGCCAAGACTCACTAGCGGGTACCTACAATGAGCAGTTCTTC
>TRBJ1-1|-|-|TRBV7-3
CASSRGANTEAFF
TGTGCCAGCAGCCGCGGGGCGAACACTGAAGCTTTCTTT
>TRBJ1-1|-|TRBD1|TRBV5-4
CASSRTGAPLSEAFF
TGTGCCAGCAGCCGGACAGGGGCCCCTCTCTCTGAAGCTTTCTTT
>TRBJ2-1|-|TRBD2|TRBV28
CATGGLAGVKEQFF
TGTGCCACTGGGGGCCTAGCGGGAGTGAAAGAGCAGTTCTTC
>TRBJ1-1|-|TRBD1|TRBV10-2
CASSDRDRSNTEAFF
TGCGCCAGCAGTGACCGGGACAGGTCGAACACTGAAGCTTTCTTT
>TRBJ2-2|once|TRBD2|TRBV2
CARGRASGSTGELFF
TGTGCCAGAGGTCGGGCTAGCGGTTCCACCGGGGAGCTGTTTTTT
>TRBJ2-1|-|-|TRBV19
CASRTGYNEQFF
TGTGCCAGTAGAACGGGCTACAATGAGCAGTTCTTC
>TRBJ2-4|once|TRBD2|TRBV7-9
CASSLVGTSGTKNIQYF
TGTGCCAGCAGCTTAGTCGGGACTAGCGGAACCAAAAACATTCAGTACTTC
>TRBJ1-3|-|-|TRBV4-2
CASSQDSGVAGNTIYF
TGTGCCAGCAGCCAAGATTCAGGGGTGGCTGGAAACACCATATATTTT
>TRBJ1-1|-|TRBD1|TRBV13
CASSSDRGAEAFF
TGTGCCAGCAGCTCCGACAGGGGCGCTGAAGCTTTCTTT
>TRBJ2-3|-|-|TRBV6-4
CASSEGDTDTQYF
TGTGCCAGCAGTGAAGGGGACACAGATACGCAGTATTTT
>TRBJ1-2|-|-|TRBV6-5
CASSTEGNYGYTF
TGTGCCAGCAGTACGGAGGGGAACTATGGCTACACCTTC
>TRBJ1-2|-|-|TRBV5-4
CASSVSGDGYTF
TGTGCCAGCAGCGTTTCAGGGGACGGCTACACCTTC
>TRBJ1-1|-|-|TRBV14
CASSLGPNTEAFF
TGTGCCAGCAGCTTGGGCCCAAACACTGAAGCTTTCTTT
>TRBJ2-7|few|-|TRBV27
CASSMNTRAYEQYF
TGTGCCAGCAGTATGAATACTAGGGCTTACGAGCAGTACTTC
>TRBJ2-3|-|-|TRBV27
CASSFAGGHTQYF
TGTGCCAGCAGTTTTGCCGGGGGACATACGCAGTATTTT
>TRBJ2-7|-|TRBD1|TRBV5-1
CASSLRTGGEVTDYEQYF
TGCGCCAGCAGCTTGAGGACAGGGGGCGAGGTGACGGACTACGAGCAGTACTTC
>TRBJ2-7|-|TRBD1|TRBV4-1
CASSQGADRMDYEQYF
TGCGCCAGCAGCCAAGGCGCGGACAGGATGGACTACGAGCAGTACTTC
>TRBJ2-1|-|TRBD2|TRBV25-1
CASIGGRARPAEQFF
TGTGCCAGCATTGGCGGGAGGGCCCGTCCGGCTGAGCAGTTCTTC
>TRBJ1-1|-|-|TRBV6-4
CASSVQYTEAFF
TGTGCCAGCAGTGTACAGTACACTGAAGCTTTCTTT
>TRBJ1-5|-|-|TRBV5-6
CASSLLRVGGNQPQHF
TGTGCCAGCAGCTTGTTAAGGGTCGGGGGGAATCAGCCCCAGCATTTT
>TRBJ2-7|-|TRBD1|TRBV27
CASSRQGAYEQYF
TGTGCCAGCAGTCGACAGGGAGCATACGAGCAGTACTTC
>TRBJ2-1|-|-|TRBV30
CAWSMGASYNEQFF
TGTGCCTGGAGTATGGGGGCTTCCTACAATGAGCAGTTCTTC
>TRBJ1-3|few|-|TRBV19
CASSTTKGAHTIYF
TGTGCCAGTAGTACAACAAAAGGGGCGCACACCATATATTTT
>TRBJ2-3|-|TRBD2|TRBV11-3
CASNPSGTSTDTQYF
TGTGCCAGCAACCCTAGCGGGACTAGCACAGATACGCAGTATTTT